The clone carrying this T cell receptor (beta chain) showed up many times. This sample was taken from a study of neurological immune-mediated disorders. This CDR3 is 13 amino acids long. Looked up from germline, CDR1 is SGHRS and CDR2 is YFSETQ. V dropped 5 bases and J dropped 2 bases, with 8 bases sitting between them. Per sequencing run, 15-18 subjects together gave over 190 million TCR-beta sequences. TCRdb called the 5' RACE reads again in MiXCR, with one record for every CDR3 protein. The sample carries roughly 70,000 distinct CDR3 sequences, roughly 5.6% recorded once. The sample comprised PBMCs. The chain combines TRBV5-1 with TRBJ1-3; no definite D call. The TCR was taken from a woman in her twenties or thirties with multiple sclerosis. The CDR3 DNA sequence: TGCGCCAGCAGTGTAACAACTGGAAACACCATATATTTT. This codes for CASSVTTGNTIYF.